This passage covers 20 T cell receptor beta chains from one sample sequenced in a study of shared clonotypes between healthy human individuals. Clones were sequenced by immunoSEQ multiplex PCR, and TCRdb holds only the in-frame ones, with some missing. The sample shows approximately 1.5 million clones, approximately 98% of them seen only once. Sequences were obtained from naive CD4+ T cells sorted from blood. Subset given: CD45RA+ positively selected. These receptors all stem from a young man in good health.

The rearrangement links TRBV11-2 to TRBJ2-7; the match to TRBD1 covers 7 bases. The CDR3 covers 12 residues. Per germline, CDR1 SGHAT and CDR2 FQNNGV. V shed 5 bases and J 3 bases; nucleotides not matched to a gene: 1. The CDR3: CASSRTGYEQYF. The CDR3 DNA reads as TGTGCCAGCAGCAGGACAGGCTACGAGCAGTACTTC.

This clone appeared a single time. The CDR3 DNA sequence: TGTGCCAGTAGCCCAACAGGGGGCCCCTCTGGGGCCAACGTCCTGACTTTC. Translating it yields CASSPTGGPSGANVLTF. The V and J genes are TRBV27 and TRBJ2-6; TRBD1 matches 9 bases. V was clipped by 9 bases and J by 0 bases; unmatched bases: 9. Per the germline V gene, CDR1 is MNHEY and CDR2 is SMNVEV (reference sequence). The CDR3 consists of 17 residues.

The chain recombines TRBV7-2 with TRBJ2-3; D is uncertain. Germline-derived CDR1 and CDR2 are SGHTA and FQGNSA. The V gene lost 3 bases and the J gene lost 5 bases, with 12 bases spanning the gap. This CDR3 spans 14 amino acids. The CDR3: CASSFSTPGDTQYF. CDR3 in DNA: TGTGCCAGCAGCTTTAGTACCCCTGGAGATACGCAGTATTTT.

The CDR3 loop is CASSSQGQGSGYEQYF. The CDR3 DNA is TGCGCCAGCAGCAGTCAAGGTCAGGGTTCAGGTTACGAGCAGTACTTC. The V call is TRBV5-1, the J call TRBJ2-7, with TRBD1 as a possible D gene (5 bases). There are 16 residues in the CDR3. Per the germline V gene, CDR1 is SGHRS and CDR2 is YFSETQ. The V gene lost 4 bases and the J gene lost 4 bases, with 21 bases spanning the gap. Combining the CDR3 with reference TRBV5-1 and TRBJ2-7 gives the whole variable domain KAGVTQTPRYLIKTRGQQVTLSCSPISGHRSVSWYQQTPGQGLQFLFEYFSETQRNKGNFPGRFSGRQFSNSRSEMNVSTLELGDSALYLCASSSQGQGSGYEQYFGPGTRLTVT.

This chain links TRBV10-3 with TRBJ2-1; no clear D. This CDR3 has 13 amino acids. CDR1 is ENHRY and CDR2 is SYGVKD in the germline V gene. Trimming pared 3 bases from V and 4 bases from J, leaving 7 bases between. CDR3 loop: CAISEVPYNEQFF. The CDR3 DNA follows: TGTGCCATCAGTGAAGTCCCGTACAATGAGCAGTTCTTC.

This chain connects TRBV5-1 to TRBJ1-1; 8 bases fit TRBD1. Germline lookup yields CDR1 SGHRS and CDR2 YFSETQ. After removal of 4 bases from V and 1 base from J, the junction contained 3 bases not matched to a gene. CDR3 length: 14 residues. For the CDR3, the DNA is TGCGCCAGCAGCGGGACAGGAGAGAACACTGAAGCTTTCTTT. Translation gives CASSGTGENTEAFF.

The chain recombines TRBV7-6 with TRBJ2-7, with TRBD2 matching 8 bases. The V and J ends lost 3 bases and 2 bases, in that order; junction bases with no gene match: 6. This CDR3 is built from 15 residues. Germline CDR1 reads SGHVS; CDR2 reads FNYEAQ. The CDR3 nucleotides read TGTGCCAGCAGCTTTGTTACAGCGGGAGCCTACGAGCAGTACTTC. It is translated as CASSFVTAGAYEQYF.

The chain joins TRBV19 to TRBJ2-7; 7 bases match TRBD1. The V and J ends lost 9 bases and 0 bases, in that order; junction bases with no gene match: 5. In germline, CDR1 is LNHDA, CDR2 SQIVND (reference sequence). CDR3 length equals 13 residues. The CDR3 bases are TGTGCCAGCGGGACAGACCACTCCTACGAGCAGTACTTC. This codes for CASGTDHSYEQYF.

V gene TRBV30 combines with J gene TRBJ2-3; D possibly matches TRBD1 or TRBD2 (5 bases each). The V end was cut by 2 bases, the J end by 0 bases, with 6 bases between. Germline V CDR1 and CDR2: GTSNPN, SVGIG (reference sequence). This CDR3 spans 13 amino acids. CDR3 in DNA: TGTGCCTGGAGTTGGGGGAGCACAGATACGCAGTATTTT. It encodes CAWSWGSTDTQYF.

In DNA form, the CDR3 reads TGTGCTAGTGGTTTGGTACAGGACAGGGAGCAGTTCTTC. Encoded protein: CASGLVQDREQFF. The V gene is TRBV12-5, the J gene TRBJ2-1, with 7 bases that match TRBD1. Germline-derived CDR1 and CDR2 are LGHNT and FRNRAP. J gave up 10 bases and V 0 bases, and 3 bases lay outside the gene matches. CDR3 size: 13 residues.

The genes are TRBV7-7 and TRBJ2-5; D gene unclear. Trimming stripped 3 bases from V and 2 bases from J, with 7 bases between. CDR1 and CDR2 (germline): SSHAT, FNYEAQ (reference sequence). This CDR3 has 13 amino acids. The CDR3, as DNA: TGTGCCAGCAGCTTTGGGCAGCAAGAGACCCAGTACTTC. It yields the protein CASSFGQQETQYF. The whole variable domain, remainder taken from reference TRBV7-7 and TRBJ2-5, is GAGVSQSPRYKVTKRGQDVTLRCDPISSHATLYWYQQALGQGPEFLTYFNYEAQPDKSGLPSDRFSAERPEGSISTLTIQRTEQRDSAMYRCASSFGQQETQYFGPGTRLLVL.

The V gene is TRBV5-1, the J gene TRBJ1-1; no clear D. In germline, CDR1 is SGHRS, CDR2 YFSETQ. The V end was cut by 0 bases, the J end by 3 bases, with 6 bases between. The CDR3 totals 13 residues. The CDR3 region has the DNA TGCGCCAGCAGCTTGGCGCAGTACACTGAAGCTTTCTTT. Amino acid sequence: CASSLAQYTEAFF.

The chain is built from TRBV19 and TRBJ1-5, with TRBD1 matching over 7 bases. The CDR3 consists of 15 residues. Germline V CDR1 and CDR2: LNHDA, SQIVND (reference sequence). After removal of 4 bases from V and 6 bases from J, the junction contained 9 bases not matched to a gene. CDR3 nucleotides: TGTGCCAGTAGTAATTCAGGGGGAGTAGGTCAGCCCCAGCATTTT. It yields the protein CASSNSGGVGQPQHF.

The rearrangement joins TRBV2 to TRBJ1-1; D is unresolved. Germline loops: CDR1 SNHLY, CDR2 FYNNEI. V shed 9 bases and J shed 6 bases, with 17 bases lying between them. The CDR3 runs to 13 residues. The CDR3 nucleotides are TGTGCCAGTGCGAAGGAGGGAGGAGCTGAAGCTTTCTTT. Encoded protein: CASAKEGGAEAFF.

This rearrangement joins TRBV7-9 to TRBJ2-4; TRBD2 matches at 7 bases. V lost 5 bases, J lost 0 bases, and 7 bases stayed unmatched. The CDR3 contains 16 residues. Germline CDR1 reads SEHNR; CDR2 reads FQNEAQ (reference sequence). Here the CDR3 reads CASSPRAGLAKNIQYF. The CDR3 DNA reads TGTGCCAGCAGCCCGCGAGCGGGGCTAGCCAAAAACATTCAGTACTTC.

The chain combines TRBV7-9 with TRBJ1-2; TRBD1 matches at 8 bases. Trimming cost V 5 bases and J 2 bases; bases outside gene matches: 10. The CDR3 covers 16 residues. Germline CDR1 is SEHNR and CDR2 is FQNEAQ (reference sequence). The CDR3 reads CASSRGDRLMNYGYTF. CDR3 DNA sequence: TGTGCCAGCAGCCGCGGGGACAGGCTTATGAACTATGGCTACACCTTC.

V gene TRBV5-4 combines with J gene TRBJ2-2; a possible D gene is TRBD2 (6 bases). CDR1 and CDR2 from the germline V gene are SGHNT and YYREEE (reference sequence). This CDR3 contains 15 residues. V dropped 3 bases and J dropped 6 bases, with 15 bases sitting between them. The chain's CDR3 is CASSSGGGLAGELFF. CDR3 bases: TGTGCCAGCAGCTCCGGTGGGGGGTTGGCCGGGGAGCTGTTTTTT.

J is TRBJ2-7 and V is TRBV7-8, with TRBD2 as a possible D gene (6 bases). This CDR3 contains 15 residues. Germline loops: CDR1 SGHVS, CDR2 FQNEAQ. V lost 2 bases and J lost 6, with 17 bases in between. This chain's CDR3 is CASSLISGRLGEQYF. Here the CDR3 DNA reads TGTGCCAGCAGCTTAATTTCCGGGAGACTAGGCGAGCAGTACTTC. The full variable domain, rest sourced from reference TRBV7-8 and TRBJ2-7, is GAGVSQSPRYKVAKRGQDVALRCDPISGHVSLFWYQQALGQGPEFLTYFQNEAQLDKSGLPSDRFFAERPEGSVSTLKIQRTQQEDSAVYLCASSLISGRLGEQYFGPGTRLTVT.

V and J are TRBV5-6 and TRBJ1-4, with D possibly matching TRBD1 (5 bases). The CDR3 contains 13 residues. V lost 4 bases and J lost 3, with 7 bases in between. The germline gives CDR1 SGHDT, CDR2 YYEEEE. The CDR3 sequence is CASSVGPNEKLFF. The CDR3 bases are TGTGCCAGCAGCGTGGGACCTAATGAAAAACTGTTTTTT.

The rearrangement joins TRBV6-6 to TRBJ2-5; 11 bases line up with TRBD1. Germline lookup yields CDR1 MNHNY and CDR2 SVGAGI (reference sequence). The CDR3 covers 15 residues. V was pared by 4 bases and J by 5 bases, with 6 bases of the junction left unmatched. CDR3: CASSSRTGGMETQYF. The CDR3 nucleotides read TGTGCCAGCAGTTCTAGGACAGGGGGCATGGAGACCCAGTACTTC.